This note documents a single T cell receptor beta chain sequence. Its specific antigen is unknown. No base-level quality is on record; no much larger clone is a single base apart. Donors were 40 or so systemically healthy Caucasian individuals from Russia aged roughly 6 to 100 years. Ten milliliters of peripheral blood were drawn from each donor into EDTA-treated Vacutainer tubes. Ficoll-Paque density-gradient centrifugation was used to isolate PBMCs, with at least 7 million obtained per sample. Total RNA, at least 6 micrograms per sample, was extracted from PBMCs with Trizol reagent. Naive CD45RAhigh/CD27high T cell percentages were measured by flow cytometry on a PBMC aliquot from every donor. This record comes from a study of blood T cells in healthy people across ages (dated by TCRdb to 2014 to 2015). Notes on the research overall: Template switching captured roughly one uniquely barcoded TCR beta cDNA molecule per two T cells in model experiments. Four age groups were formed from the donors: young (average around 15 years), middle-aged (just under 40), aged (62) and long-lived (less than 85). To track age-related changes in TCR beta repertoire diversity, the study relied on deep sequencing normalized with unique cDNA molecular identifiers. To avoid experimental bias, donors of different ages were randomly spread across the sequencing lanes. Two additional independent replicas of 1 million unique cDNA reads from the same blood draw were analyzed for two donors (one aged 18 to 30 and one aged 80 or older). What the study reported, not specific to this receptor: Donor CMV infection status was unknown, potentially confounding age-related changes in expanded clonotypes. Total diversity estimates from one million sequenced T cells were considered lower bounds and underestimates. Observed TCR beta diversity per million T cells fell roughly linearly with age, and a significant reduction was already apparent by age roughly 41. Because profiling used bulk unsorted PBMCs, naive and antigen-experienced compartments could not be compared conclusively. The percentage of naive T cells measured by flow cytometry correlated strongly with observed TCR beta diversity. Compared with the aged group, more naive CD4+ T cells, fewer expanded clones and increased TCR diversity were shown by the long-lived group, suggesting age selection.

CDR1 and CDR2, looked up from the germline V gene (reference sequence), are SGHAT and FQDESV. Trimming at the junction amounts to 1 base on V and 12 bases on J, and the germline ends lie 13 bases apart. From cysteine to phenylalanine, the CDR3 is 13 amino acids long. The DNA shown is the 39-base CDR3, in frame from base 1. Library preparation was by 5' RACE. Data came from an Illumina HiSeq 2500. A second PCR of roughly 6 to 11 cycles was run with a J-beta primer mix and a sample-barcoded 5' primer. Each TCR beta cDNA molecule received a unique molecular identifier from a template-switch 5' adaptor carrying 12 random nucleotides. At least 2.5 million CDR3-containing paired-end reads were obtained from each sample. The Mint cDNA synthesis kit, primed by a TRBC-specific oligonucleotide, was used to synthesize first-strand cDNA from all RNA. Following uracil-DNA glycosylase treatment, all cDNA underwent a first 18-cycle PCR with the universal primers M1SS and BC2_uni_R. Turning to the authors' computational methods: For normalization, 1 million high-quality reads were randomly selected from each sample, with every read carrying a distinct molecular identifier. Instead of being binned into consensus sequences, reads with shared molecular identifiers were discarded. MiTCR, run with a Q25 quality threshold and the strictest error-elimination algorithm, handled CDR3 identification, clonotype clustering and error correction. Lower-bound total TCR beta diversity was estimated with a nonparametric unseen species model using Euler transformation. TCRdb applied fastp at Q25 and MiXCR to the public reads, then kept only in-frame beta chains. Rows are combined by CDR3 protein, so each entry shows the most common genes and DNA. The V and J calls and clone size are TCRdb's, not the authors'. Here the sample has almost 1 million distinct CDR3 sequences; about 51% occur a single time. Together, the top ten hold about 20% of the sample.

This receptor was identified in a woman in her sixties in good health. The V gene is TRBV11-1 and the J gene is TRBJ2-1; the D gene is not confidently resolved. The source material was blood. The CDR3 is CASSLGLRYGQFF. The sequenced DNA is TGTGCCAGCAGCTTAGGTTTGAGGTACGGGCAGTTCTTC.